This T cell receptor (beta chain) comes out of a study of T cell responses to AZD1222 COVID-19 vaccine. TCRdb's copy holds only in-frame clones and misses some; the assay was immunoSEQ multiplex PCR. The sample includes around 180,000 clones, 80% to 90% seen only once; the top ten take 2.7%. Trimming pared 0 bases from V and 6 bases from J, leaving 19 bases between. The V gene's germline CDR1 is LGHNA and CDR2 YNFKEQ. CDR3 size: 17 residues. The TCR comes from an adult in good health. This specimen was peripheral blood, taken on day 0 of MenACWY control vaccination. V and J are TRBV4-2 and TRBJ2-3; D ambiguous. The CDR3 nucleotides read TGTGCCAGCAGCCAAGAGGCCGGCGGCGCGGAATGGGATACGCAGTATTTT. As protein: CASSQEAGGAEWDTQYF.